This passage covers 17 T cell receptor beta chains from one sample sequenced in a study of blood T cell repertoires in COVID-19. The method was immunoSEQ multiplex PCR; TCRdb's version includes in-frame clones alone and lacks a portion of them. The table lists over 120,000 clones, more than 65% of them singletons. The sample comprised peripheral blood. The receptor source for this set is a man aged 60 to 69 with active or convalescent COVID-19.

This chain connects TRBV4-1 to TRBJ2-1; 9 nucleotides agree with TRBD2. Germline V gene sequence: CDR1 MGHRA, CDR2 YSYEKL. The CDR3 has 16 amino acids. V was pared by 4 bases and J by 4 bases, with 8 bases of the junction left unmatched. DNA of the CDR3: TGCGCCAGCAGCCCACTCAGCGGGAGGCTATACAATGAGCAGTTCTTC. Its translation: CASSPLSGRLYNEQFF.

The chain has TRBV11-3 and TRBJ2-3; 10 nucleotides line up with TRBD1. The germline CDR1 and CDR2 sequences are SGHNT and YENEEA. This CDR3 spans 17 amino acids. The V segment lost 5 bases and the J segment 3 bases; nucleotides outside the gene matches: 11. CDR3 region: CASSLGQGILGTDTQYF. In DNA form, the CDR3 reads TGTGCCAGCAGCCTGGGACAGGGGATCCTTGGGACAGATACGCAGTATTTT.

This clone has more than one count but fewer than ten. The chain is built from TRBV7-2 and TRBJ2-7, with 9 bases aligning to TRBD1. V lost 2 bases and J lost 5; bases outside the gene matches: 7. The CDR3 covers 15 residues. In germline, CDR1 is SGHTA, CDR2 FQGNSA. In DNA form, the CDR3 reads TGTGCCAGCAGCTTATACAGGGGGCTTCAAAACGAGCAGTACTTC. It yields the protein CASSLYRGLQNEQYF.

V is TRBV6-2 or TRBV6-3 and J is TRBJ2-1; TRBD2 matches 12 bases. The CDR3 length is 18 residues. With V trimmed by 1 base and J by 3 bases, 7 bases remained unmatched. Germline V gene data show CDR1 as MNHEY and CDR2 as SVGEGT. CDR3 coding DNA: TGTGCCAGCAGTTACTACGGGACTAGCGGGTTCCTCTACAATGAGCAGTTCTTC. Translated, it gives CASSYYGTSGFLYNEQFF.

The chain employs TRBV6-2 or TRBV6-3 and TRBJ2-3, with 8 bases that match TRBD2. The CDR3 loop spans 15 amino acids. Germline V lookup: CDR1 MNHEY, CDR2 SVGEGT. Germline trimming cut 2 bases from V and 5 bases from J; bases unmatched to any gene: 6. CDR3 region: CASSYGTRMGDTQYF. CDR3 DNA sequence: TGTGCCAGCAGTTACGGGACTAGGATGGGAGATACGCAGTATTTT.

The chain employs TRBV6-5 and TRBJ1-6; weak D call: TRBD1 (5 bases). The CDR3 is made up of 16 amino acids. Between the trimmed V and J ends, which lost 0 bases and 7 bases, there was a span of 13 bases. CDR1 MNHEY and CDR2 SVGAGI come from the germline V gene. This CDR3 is CASSYSSGWLNSPLHF. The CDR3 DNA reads TGTGCCAGCAGTTACTCGTCAGGGTGGCTAAATTCACCCCTCCACTTT.

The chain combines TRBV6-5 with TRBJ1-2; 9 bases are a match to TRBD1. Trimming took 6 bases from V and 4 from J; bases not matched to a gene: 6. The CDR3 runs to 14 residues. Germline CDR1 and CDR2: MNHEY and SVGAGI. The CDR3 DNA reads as TGTGCCAGCAGAGGACAGGGGTTGGGCTATGGCTACACCTTC. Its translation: CASRGQGLGYGYTF.

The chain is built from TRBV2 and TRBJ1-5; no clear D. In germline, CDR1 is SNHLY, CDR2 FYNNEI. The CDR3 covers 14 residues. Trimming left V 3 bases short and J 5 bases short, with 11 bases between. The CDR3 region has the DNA TGTGCCAGCAGTGATTTGGCCAGTCATCAGCCCCAGCATTTT. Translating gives CASSDLASHQPQHF.

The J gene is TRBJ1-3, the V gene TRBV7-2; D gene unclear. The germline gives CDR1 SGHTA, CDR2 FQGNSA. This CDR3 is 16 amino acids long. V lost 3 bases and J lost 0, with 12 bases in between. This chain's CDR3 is CASSFRRWSSGNTIYF. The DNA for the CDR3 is TGTGCCAGCAGCTTCAGACGGTGGAGCTCTGGAAACACCATATATTTT.

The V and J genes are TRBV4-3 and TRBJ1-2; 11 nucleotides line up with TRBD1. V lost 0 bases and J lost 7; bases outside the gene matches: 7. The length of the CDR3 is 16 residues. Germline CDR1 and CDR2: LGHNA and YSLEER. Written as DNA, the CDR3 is TGCGCCAGCAGCCAAGATCTGGGACAGGGGGGGACTGGCTACACCTTC. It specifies CASSQDLGQGGTGYTF.

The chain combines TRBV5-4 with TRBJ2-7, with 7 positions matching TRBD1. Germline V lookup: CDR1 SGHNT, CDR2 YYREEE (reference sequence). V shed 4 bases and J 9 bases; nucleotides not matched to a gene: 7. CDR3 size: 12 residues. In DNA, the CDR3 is TGTGCCAGCAGCGTGGGGACAGTAGGGCAGTACTTC. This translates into CASSVGTVGQYF.

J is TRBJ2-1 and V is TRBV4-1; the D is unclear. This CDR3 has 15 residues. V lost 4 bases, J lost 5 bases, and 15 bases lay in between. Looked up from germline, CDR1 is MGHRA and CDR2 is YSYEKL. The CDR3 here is CASSPTPLAHNEQFF. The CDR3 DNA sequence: TGCGCCAGCAGCCCAACACCCTTAGCACACAATGAGCAGTTCTTC.

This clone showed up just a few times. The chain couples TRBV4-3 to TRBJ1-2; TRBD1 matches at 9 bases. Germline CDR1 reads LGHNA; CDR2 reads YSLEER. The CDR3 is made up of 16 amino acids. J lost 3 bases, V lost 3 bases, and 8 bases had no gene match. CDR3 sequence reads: CASSHAQDRGDYGYTF. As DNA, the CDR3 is TGCGCCAGCAGCCATGCCCAGGACAGGGGAGACTATGGCTACACCTTC.

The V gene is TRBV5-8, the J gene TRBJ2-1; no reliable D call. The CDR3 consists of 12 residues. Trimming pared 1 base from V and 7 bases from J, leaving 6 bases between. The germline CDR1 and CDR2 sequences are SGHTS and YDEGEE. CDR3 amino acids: CASSLYRNEQFF. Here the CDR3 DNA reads TGTGCCAGCAGCTTGTACAGAAATGAGCAGTTCTTC.

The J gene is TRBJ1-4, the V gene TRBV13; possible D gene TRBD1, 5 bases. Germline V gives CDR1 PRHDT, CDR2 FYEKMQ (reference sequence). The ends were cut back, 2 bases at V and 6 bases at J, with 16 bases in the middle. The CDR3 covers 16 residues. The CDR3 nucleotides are TGTGCCAGCAGCTTATCGGGTGACGGGGGGGATGAAAAACTGTTTTTT. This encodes CASSLSGDGGDEKLFF.

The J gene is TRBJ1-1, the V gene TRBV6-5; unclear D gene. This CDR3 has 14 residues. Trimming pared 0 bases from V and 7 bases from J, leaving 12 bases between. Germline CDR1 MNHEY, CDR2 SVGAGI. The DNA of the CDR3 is TGTGCCAGCAGTTACTCTTACAGCTACCTTGAAGCTTTCTTT. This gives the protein CASSYSYSYLEAFF.

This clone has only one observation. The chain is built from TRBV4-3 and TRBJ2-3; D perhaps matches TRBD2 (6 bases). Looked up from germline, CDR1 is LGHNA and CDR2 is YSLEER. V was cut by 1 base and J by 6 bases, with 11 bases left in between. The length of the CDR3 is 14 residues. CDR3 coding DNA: TGCGCCAGCAGCCAAGTGGGCGGGAAGGATACGCAGTATTTT. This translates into CASSQVGGKDTQYF.